The 15 T cell receptor beta chains below come from one sample, sequenced in a study of T-cell reconstitution after alpha-beta-depleted transplantation in children (dated by TCRdb to 2016 to 2017). The receptor library was made with PCR. The run used an Illumina HiSeq 2500. To normalize quantification of the TCRbeta repertoire, the TCR libraries were built with molecular barcoding that relied on unique molecular identifiers. The public reads were reanalyzed by TCRdb: fastp trimming at Q25, MiXCR alignment, in-frame beta chains only. Here each entry gathers all rows of one CDR3 protein and keeps the most common genes and DNA. In all, the sample holds around 700,000 distinct CDR3 sequences, and about an eighth of those were seen once. Of the sample, 0.79% falls within the top ten clones. The treatment or condition label on this specimen signifies: allogeneic hematopoietic cell transplantation with graft depleted of TCRalphabeta T cells and CD19 B cells.

Material: PBMCs, obtained before TCRalphabeta/CD19-depleted stem cell transplant. These receptors all stem from a girl aged 2-10 years with congenital amegakaryocytic thrombocytopenia, due to receive a stem cell transplant.

This clonotype was counted only a few times. The chain has TRBV30 and TRBJ2-7, with D uncertain. V was trimmed by 4 bases and J by 0 bases, leaving 13 bases between them. The CDR3 has 14 amino acids. Germline CDR1 is GTSNPN and CDR2 is SVGIG (reference sequence). CDR3 in DNA: TGTGCCTGGATGGCCCCGGACGACTCCTACGAGCAGTACTTC. Translating it yields CAWMAPDDSYEQYF. The whole variable domain, filled in from reference TRBV30 and TRBJ2-7, reads SQTIHQWPATLVQPVGSPLSLECTVEGTSNPNLYWYRQAAGRGLQLLFYSVGIGQISSEVPQNLSASRPQDRQFILSSKKLLLSDSGFYLCAWMAPDDSYEQYFGPGTRLTVT.

This clonotype occurred a few times. The chain is built from TRBV29-1 and TRBJ2-7; D may be TRBD1 (5 bases). Looked up from germline, CDR1 is SQVTM and CDR2 is ANQGSEA. The V end lost 7 bases, the J end lost 3 bases, and 13 bases lay between the germline ends. The length of the CDR3 is 12 residues. The CDR3 loop reads CSAQEGVYEQYF. The CDR3 nucleotides are TGCAGCGCCCAGGAAGGGGTCTACGAGCAGTACTTC.

This clonotype came up many times. This chain joins TRBV10-1 and TRBJ2-5; D is perhaps TRBD2 (5 bases). The CDR3 sequence is 14 residues long. Germline V gene sequence: CDR1 WNHNN, CDR2 SYGVQD (reference sequence). The V end was cut by 5 bases, the J end by 5 bases, with 15 bases between. The CDR3 DNA is TGCGCCAGCAGTCTGTCGGGAATCGGTGAGACCCAGTACTTC. Its translation is CASSLSGIGETQYF.

This clonotype has ten or more counts. The CDR3 protein is CSARDPGSGVQETQYF. CDR3 bases: TGCAGTGCTAGAGATCCAGGTTCGGGGGTACAAGAGACCCAGTACTTC. The chain has TRBV20-1 and TRBJ2-5; a possible D gene is TRBD2 (6 bases). The CDR3 spans 16 residues. V was cut by 0 bases and J by 2 bases, with 16 bases left in between. Germline-derived CDR1 and CDR2 are DFQATT and SNEGSKA (reference sequence).

The rearrangement uses TRBV5-1 and TRBJ2-1; 9 bases agree with TRBD2. From germline, CDR1 is SGHRS and CDR2 YFSETQ. This CDR3 is built from 16 residues. V dropped 4 bases and J dropped 5; count of bases not matched to a gene: 10. In nucleotides, the CDR3 is TGCGCCAGCAGCCCCCAAAGCGGGGGGAGGAACAATGAGCAGTTCTTC. It codes for CASSPQSGGRNNEQFF.

This sequence joins TRBV19 and TRBJ2-1; 7 nucleotides agree with TRBD1. The CDR3 loop spans 14 amino acids. J lost 5 bases, V lost 9 bases, and 10 bases had no gene match. The V gene's germline CDR1 is LNHDA and CDR2 SQIVND (reference sequence). The CDR3 nucleotides are TGTGCCAGCCGATCCGGGACAGCAGACAATGAGCAGTTCTTC. It is translated as CASRSGTADNEQFF.

The genes are TRBV12-3 or TRBV12-4 and TRBJ2-2; 8 nucleotides align to TRBD1. After removal of 2 bases from V and 8 bases from J, the junction contained 7 bases not matched to a gene. This CDR3 is built from 15 residues. Here the CDR3 DNA reads TGTGCCAGCAGTTTAATGACAGGGGAGGAGGGGGAGCTGTTTTTT. Translated: CASSLMTGEEGELFF.

This clonotype was observed at least ten times. The genes are TRBV5-4 and TRBJ2-1, with 8 bases that match TRBD2. The CDR3 contains 14 residues. Unmatched junction bases numbered 14, after V lost 9 bases and J lost 9 bases. Germline loops: CDR1 SGHNT, CDR2 YYREEE (reference sequence). For the CDR3, the DNA is TGTGCCACCTACGGGCCGGGAGGGCCCAGTGAGCAGTTCTTC. Protein: CATYGPGGPSEQFF.

Ten or more counts support this clonotype. The chain links TRBV11-2 to TRBJ2-7, with a tentative D call TRBD1 (5 bases). V shed 0 bases and J shed 1 base, with 16 bases lying between them. The CDR3 contains 17 residues. The V gene's germline CDR1 is SGHAT and CDR2 FQNNGV. For the CDR3, the DNA is TGTGCCAGCAGCTTAGATTTCAGGGCCATATCTTCCTACGAGCAGTACTTC. Amino acids: CASSLDFRAISSYEQYF.

The chain joins TRBV5-1 to TRBJ2-5, with 7 positions matching TRBD2. CDR1 is SGHRS, CDR2 YFSETQ, per germline. The CDR3 spans 16 residues. J was trimmed by 1 base and V by 0 bases; bases with no gene match: 6. The CDR3 coding sequence is TGCGCCAGCAGCTTGGAGCTAGCGGTCACCCAAGAGACCCAGTACTTC. Its protein is CASSLELAVTQETQYF.

The chain is built from TRBV3-1 and TRBJ2-5; D call uncertain. The CDR3 covers 14 residues. The V gene lost 1 base and the J gene lost 5 bases, with 11 bases spanning the gap. CDR1 is LGHDT, CDR2 YNNKEL, per germline (reference sequence). CDR3 residues: CASSQGSAVETQYF. The CDR3 DNA reads TGTGCCAGCAGCCAAGGGTCTGCTGTGGAGACCCAGTACTTC.

V gene TRBV4-1 combines with J gene TRBJ1-4; the D is unclear. The CDR3 spans 14 residues. Germline V gives CDR1 MGHRA, CDR2 YSYEKL. With 1 base removed from V and 8 bases from J, the gap between germline ends came to 11 bases. In nucleotides, the CDR3 is TGCGCCAGCAGCCAAGTGGTTCTTGGGGAAAAACTGTTTTTT. Translated, it gives CASSQVVLGEKLFF.

With respect to this clonotype: The germline gene is not matched at one end of the junction; a read error may be the cause. The chain carries TRBV5-1 and TRBJ2-5, with 8 bases aligning to TRBD2. The CDR3 contains 16 residues. The V gene's germline CDR1 is SGHRS and CDR2 YFSETQ. Here the CDR3 reads CAGSSPQAGVLETQYF. The DNA for the CDR3 is TGCGCCGGCAGCTCCCCACAAGCGGGAGTCTTGGAGACCCAGTACTTC.

This clonotype has a count of ten or more. This sequence joins TRBV5-1 and TRBJ2-6; D gene unclear. The CDR3 has 16 residues. CDR1 SGHRS and CDR2 YFSETQ come from the germline V gene. V was shortened by 3 bases and J by 0 bases, with 10 bases between the two germline ends. For the CDR3, the DNA is TGCGCCAGCAGCTCAAGACCAAACTCTGGGGCCAACGTCCTGACTTTC. This codes for CASSSRPNSGANVLTF.

The sample holds many counts of this clonotype. The rearrangement joins TRBV20-1 to TRBJ2-7; 12 bases match TRBD1. Germline trimming cut 0 bases from V and 4 bases from J; bases unmatched to any gene: 4. The germline CDR1 and CDR2 sequences are DFQATT and SNEGSKA (reference sequence). The CDR3 length is 15 residues. CDR3 amino acids: CSARDQGQGAYEQYF. The CDR3 nucleotides read TGCAGTGCTAGAGACCAGGGACAGGGGGCTTACGAGCAGTACTTC.